Sequencing of this TCR beta chain was carried out in a study of T cells in Graves' hyperthyroidism and ophthalmopathy (dated by TCRdb to about 2019). Study-level background: To identify TCR V-J signatures that set the groups apart, the researchers used a discovery cohort of approximately 98 patients, made up of 40 to 45 with Graves' ophthalmopathy and some 56 with stable Graves' hyperthyroidism. An independent validation cohort of around 19 hyperthyroidism patients and roughly 16 patients who later progressed to ophthalmopathy tested prospective prediction of ophthalmopathy. The roughly 91 discovery patients were randomly divided into training and test sets at a 7:3 ratio. In addition, the study compared T-cell repertoires in thyroid tissue and in blood from roughly 6 Graves' hyperthyroidism patients. Once sampling was done, hyperthyroidism patients were given methimazole at a starting dose of 30 mg daily, whereas ophthalmopathy patients were given high-dose intravenous methylprednisolone. The paper describes TCR Vbeta CDR3 sequencing of 135 peripheral blood samples, made up of 43 ophthalmopathy patients, 70 to 75 hyperthyroidism patients and 17 progressor patients.

This clonotype came up many times. Its antigen has not been determined. No base qualities exist here, and no much larger clone lies one base off it. What the research found in general, with its limitations: Sample size was not statistically predetermined, and blinding of investigators to group allocation was not performed. In validation, progression to ophthalmopathy was predicted by the model with almost 71% sensitivity and 72.22% specificity, a median of about 6.4 months before onset. Most expanded thyroid clonotypes (frequency above 0.001) were also found in blood, which suggests that blood repertoires may mirror thyroid immune responses. Ophthalmopathy was separated from stable hyperthyroidism by a 13 V-J signature model, with approximately 85% sensitivity and just over 81% specificity obtained in cross-validation and 80%/75% obtained in testing.

Amplification of TCR beta CDR3 regions was carried out from RNA transcripts. The TCR CDR3 was subjected to a first round of RT-PCR using the HTBI primer set and the Qiagen OneStep RT-PCR kit. A second multiplex PCR round built the libraries, followed by size selection and purification. Libraries were sequenced paired-end with 100 bp reads on an Illumina HiSeq2000. Per the original workflow: SOAPnuke was used to process the raw data, removing reads that contained adapters or uncalled bases, had a mean Phred below 15, or lacked an exact match to the constant primer or identifier. COPE v1.2.5 was used to merge high-quality paired reads, and clonotypes were defined as unique nucleotide sequences. MiTCR v1.1 was used to align the clonotypes against IMGT TRBV, TRBD and TRBJ reference segments. The analysis included only V-J combinations with a frequency above 0.0001, which together covered over 98% of the repertoires. The TCS score was defined as F50 (clonal expansion) divided by E x V (chaos), with BLOSUM62-based TCRdist calculated between CDR3 peptides within each V-J. Welch's t-statistics and random forest reduced several hundred V-J features to roughly 13, which were used in a naive Bayes classifier (R e1071). The similarity between thyroid and blood repertoires was quantified using the Morisita-Horn index. TCRdb reworked the public reads: Q25 trimming with fastp, MiXCR clone assembly, productive beta chains retained. Rows merge per CDR3 protein into single entries with the most common DNA and genes. The V and J calls and clone size come from TCRdb's table, not from the authors' own analysis. The table for this sample lists about 580,000 distinct CDR3 sequences; 35% to 55% of them were counted only once. The top ten clonotypes cover about 8.3% of the sample.

A patient counted as having stable Graves' hyperthyroidism if no progression to ophthalmopathy occurred over 18 months of follow-up. Hyperthyroidism patients were newly diagnosed, with disease duration under 2 months, and aged 18 to 65 years. The study excluded patients with uncontrolled infections, other autoimmune diseases, pregnancy or lactation. Diagnoses relied on clinical symptoms, serum thyroxine and TRAb, thyroid ultrasound and orbital computed tomography. Total RNA was extracted using Trizol reagent, and RNA quality was assessed on an Agilent 2100 Bioanalyzer. Sequenced: peripheral blood or thyroid tissue (not recorded which). The origin of this receptor is a woman between 18 and 29 years old with Graves' hyperthyroidism.

The nucleotide sequence reads as follows: TGTGCCAGCAGCCAAGATAGCGGGAGCTCAGAGACCCAGTACTTC. It translates to CASSQDSGSSETQYF. The chain uses TRBV14 and TRBJ2-5, with 9 junctional bases fitting TRBD2. The CDR1 and CDR2 encoded by the germline V gene are SGHDN and FVKESK. The CDR3 numbers 15 residues from cysteine through phenylalanine. Of all the DNA, just the CDR3 is kept, 45 bases in frame from base 1. Compared with germline, V lacks 0 bases and J lacks 4 bases; bases without a gene match: 3.